This entry features one TCR beta chain sequence. Its cognate antigen is unknown. Primers for the PCR totalled 60 Vbeta and 13 Jbeta. Produced via immunoSEQ multiplex PCR; TCRdb's table is partial and in-frame only. The data show around 190,000 clones, with roughly 86% seen just once and under 2% held by the top ten. The record originates from a study of cytomegalovirus exposure and HLA in healthy donors. Study-wide points: In presence/absence analyses, roughly uniform sequencing depth across donors was assumed.

The receptor comes from a woman younger than 30 in good health and CMV-seronegative. The sequenced sample was PBMCs.

CDR3 nucleotide sequence: TGTGCCAGCAGTTGGGGACTAGGGGTCCACACTGAAGCTTTCTTT. Encoded protein: CASSWGLGVHTEAFF. The chain recombines TRBV27 with TRBJ1-1; D possibly corresponds to TRBD1 (5 bases). The V gene lost 4 bases and the J gene lost 3 bases, with 15 bases spanning the gap. This CDR3 spans 15 amino acids. The germline CDR1 and CDR2 sequences are MNHEY and SMNVEV (reference sequence).